Presented here are 9 T cell receptor beta chains from one specimen sequenced in a study of PD-L1 blockade in urothelial cancer. Here immunoSEQ multiplex PCR was the method, and the copy in TCRdb shows in-frame clones only, minus some. The sample includes 15,000 to 20,000 clones, roughly 87% of them seen just once. The source was PBMCs, collected around atezolizumab (anti-PD-L1) treatment. The origin of the receptors is a man aged 45-65 years with urothelial cancer.

In this sample, this clone turned up once. The chain joins TRBV28 to TRBJ1-2; D is unresolved. The CDR3 is 12 amino acids. CDR1 is MDHEN and CDR2 is SYDVKM in the germline V gene. Trimming took off 3 bases at V and 6 bases at J, with 8 bases between the two ends. CDR3 sequence: CASSLLHDGYTF. In DNA, the CDR3 is TGTGCCAGCAGTTTGTTACACGATGGCTACACCTTC.

This clone was counted once. The chain joins TRBV13 to TRBJ2-7; 8 nucleotides agree with TRBD2. CDR1 is PRHDT and CDR2 is FYEKMQ in the germline V gene (reference sequence). The CDR3 is made up of 13 amino acids. Unmatched junction bases numbered 6, after V lost 10 bases and J lost 1 base. The CDR3 region is CAITKRGSYEQYF. CDR3 in DNA: TGTGCCATCACCAAGCGGGGGTCCTACGAGCAGTACTTC.

The genes are TRBV7-2 and TRBJ1-1; D gene unclear. The CDR3 contains 13 residues. V shed 3 bases and J shed 1 base, with 6 bases lying between them. CDR1 and CDR2 from the germline V gene are SGHTA and FQGNSA. The CDR3 here is CASSFAENTEAFF. In DNA, the CDR3 is TGTGCCAGCAGCTTTGCGGAGAACACTGAAGCTTTCTTT.

To note about this clone: Other DNA variants within this sample encode the same CDR3. This chain uses TRBV18 with TRBJ2-7, with D possibly being TRBD1 (6 bases). Germline-derived CDR1 and CDR2 are KGHSH and LQKENI. Trimming shortened V by 2 bases and J by 3 bases, and 14 bases separated the two germline ends. The CDR3 sequence is 15 residues long. The CDR3 region is CASSPKQGTNYEQYF. In DNA, the CDR3 is TGTGCCAGCTCACCAAAACAGGGAACTAACTACGAGCAGTACTTC.

The chain links TRBV10-3 to TRBJ2-5, with 7 bases lining up with TRBD2. V lost 10 bases to trimming and J lost 1 base; unmatched junction nucleotides: 9. CDR3 length equals 14 residues. The germline gives CDR1 ENHRY, CDR2 SYGVKD. The CDR3 sequence: CATGLAGVQETQYF. The CDR3, as DNA: TGTGCCACCGGGCTGGCGGGGGTCCAAGAGACCCAGTACTTC.

This rearrangement joins TRBV5-1 to TRBJ2-4; 7 bases are a match to TRBD1. CDR3 length equals 16 residues. Germline trimming cut 0 bases from V and 8 bases from J; bases unmatched to any gene: 11. Germline values: CDR1 SGHRS, CDR2 YFSETQ. CDR3: CASSLGTGRGVDIQYF. CDR3 coding DNA: TGCGCCAGCAGCTTGGGGACAGGCCGAGGGGTTGACATTCAGTACTTC.

The chain recombines TRBV5-6 with TRBJ1-4; tentative D call: TRBD1 (6 bases). Trimming left V 2 bases short and J 6 bases short, with 26 bases between. The germline CDR1 and CDR2 sequences are SGHDT and YYEEEE. The CDR3 has 19 amino acids. CDR3 residues: CASSFRWRTGRDEDEKLFF. CDR3 sequence (DNA): TGTGCCAGCAGCTTTAGATGGAGAACAGGGAGGGACGAGGATGAAAAACTGTTTTTT.

The chain is built from TRBV7-2 and TRBJ2-3; D is ambiguous. With 2 bases removed from V and 5 bases from J, the gap between germline ends came to 5 bases. This CDR3 contains 12 residues. Germline V gene data show CDR1 as SGHTA and CDR2 as FQGNSA. The CDR3 DNA is TGTGCCAGCAGCTTACAATTAGATACGCAGTATTTT. It translates to CASSLQLDTQYF.

This clone counts as medium-sized. This chain connects TRBV27 to TRBJ2-1, with a weak D call TRBD2 (5 bases). The germline V gene encodes CDR1 MNHEY and CDR2 SMNVEV (reference sequence). V dropped 2 bases and J dropped 6 bases, with 8 bases sitting between them. There are 13 residues in the CDR3. The CDR3 bases are TGTGCCAGCAGTTTAGCCGGGATCAATGAGCAGTTCTTC. This sequence encodes CASSLAGINEQFF.